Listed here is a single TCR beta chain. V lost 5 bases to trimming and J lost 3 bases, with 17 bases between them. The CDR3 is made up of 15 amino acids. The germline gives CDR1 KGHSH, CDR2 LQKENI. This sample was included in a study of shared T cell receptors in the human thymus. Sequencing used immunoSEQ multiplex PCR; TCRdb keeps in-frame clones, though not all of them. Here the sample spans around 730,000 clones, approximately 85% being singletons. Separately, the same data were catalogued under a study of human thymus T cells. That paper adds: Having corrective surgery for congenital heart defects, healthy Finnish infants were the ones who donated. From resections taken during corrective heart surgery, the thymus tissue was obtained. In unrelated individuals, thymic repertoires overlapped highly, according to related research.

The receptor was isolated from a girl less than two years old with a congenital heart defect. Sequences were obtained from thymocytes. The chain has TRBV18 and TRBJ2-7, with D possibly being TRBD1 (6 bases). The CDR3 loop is CASSAQTGNFYEQYF. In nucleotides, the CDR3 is TGTGCCAGCTCAGCACAGACAGGAAACTTCTACGAGCAGTACTTC.